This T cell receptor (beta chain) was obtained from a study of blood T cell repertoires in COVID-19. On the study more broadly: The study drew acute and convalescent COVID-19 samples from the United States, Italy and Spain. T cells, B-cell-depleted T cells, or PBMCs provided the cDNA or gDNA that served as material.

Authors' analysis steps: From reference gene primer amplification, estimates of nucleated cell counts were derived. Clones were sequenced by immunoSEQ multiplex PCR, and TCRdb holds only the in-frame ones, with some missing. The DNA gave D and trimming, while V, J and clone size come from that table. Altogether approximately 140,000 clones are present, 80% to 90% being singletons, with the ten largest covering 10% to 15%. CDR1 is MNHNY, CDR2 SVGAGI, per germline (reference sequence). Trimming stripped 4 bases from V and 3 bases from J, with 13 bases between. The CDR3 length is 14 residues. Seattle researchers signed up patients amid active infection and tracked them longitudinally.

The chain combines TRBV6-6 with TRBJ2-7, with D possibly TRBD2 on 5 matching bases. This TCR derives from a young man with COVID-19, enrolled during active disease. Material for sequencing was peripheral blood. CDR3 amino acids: CASSSPPGDYEQYF. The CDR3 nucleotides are TGTGCCAGCAGTTCCCCTCCCGGGGACTACGAGCAGTACTTC.